The rows below give T cell receptor beta chains drawn from one sample of a study of T cell responses to AZD1222 COVID-19 vaccine. The method was immunoSEQ multiplex PCR; TCRdb's version includes in-frame clones alone and lacks a portion of them. The table has roughly 97,000 clones, about 89% seen once. Sequenced material: peripheral blood, taken on day 0 of AZD1222 vaccination. These receptor sequences come from an adult in good health. The CDR3 runs from the conserved cysteine through the conserved F or W. A D gene is named only where the DNA matches it firmly. Some rows have no size entry. The others give once, few or many, or a class for an expanded clone.

D gene: NA; clone size: NA; V gene: TRBV18; J gene: TRBJ2-5; CDR3 protein: CASSPGQVQETQYF; CDR3 DNA: TGTGCCAGCTCACCAGGTCAGGTCCAAGAGACCCAGTACTTC
D gene: TRBD2; clone size: NA; V gene: TRBV6-2/TRBV6-3; J gene: TRBJ2-1; CDR3 protein: CASSYSKGREGPYNEQFF; CDR3 DNA: TGTGCCAGCAGTTACTCGAAGGGGCGGGAGGGCCCCTACAATGAGCAGTTCTTC
D gene: NA; clone size: NA; V gene: TRBV20-1; J gene: TRBJ2-1; CDR3 protein: CSASSARGPYNEQFF; CDR3 DNA: TGCAGTGCTAGTTCGGCCCGCGGTCCCTACAATGAGCAGTTCTTC
D gene: NA; clone size: NA; V gene: TRBV6-1; J gene: TRBJ2-7; CDR3 protein: CASSDRSYEQYF; CDR3 DNA: TGTGCCAGCAGTGACAGATCCTACGAGCAGTACTTC
D gene: NA; clone size: NA; V gene: TRBV7-9; J gene: TRBJ2-2; CDR3 protein: CASSVVGGTGELFF; CDR3 DNA: TGTGCCAGCAGTGTGGTAGGGGGGACCGGGGAGCTGTTTTTT
D gene: TRBD1; clone size: NA; V gene: TRBV27; J gene: TRBJ1-2; CDR3 protein: CASSFWVDRESGYTF; CDR3 DNA: TGTGCCAGCAGTTTTTGGGTAGACAGGGAGTCTGGCTACACCTTC
D gene: NA; clone size: few; V gene: TRBV11-2; J gene: TRBJ2-7; CDR3 protein: CATQPLGLSSYEQYF; CDR3 DNA: TGTGCCACCCAACCCTTAGGTCTTAGCTCCTACGAGCAGTACTTC
D gene: TRBD2; clone size: few; V gene: TRBV24-1; J gene: TRBJ2-3; CDR3 protein: CATSDARTSVTDTQYF; CDR3 DNA: TGTGCCACCAGTGACGCCCGGACTAGCGTGACAGATACGCAGTATTTT
D gene: NA; clone size: NA; V gene: TRBV6-1; J gene: TRBJ1-3; CDR3 protein: CASSEFVGSSGNTIYF; CDR3 DNA: TGTGCCAGCAGTGAATTTGTAGGATCCTCTGGAAACACCATATATTTT
D gene: TRBD1; clone size: NA; V gene: TRBV11-2; J gene: TRBJ2-7; CDR3 protein: CASSLVQGAGEQYF; CDR3 DNA: TGTGCCAGCAGCTTAGTGCAGGGGGCGGGTGAGCAGTACTTC
D gene: NA; clone size: NA; V gene: TRBV27; J gene: TRBJ2-7; CDR3 protein: CASGQRDSLEEQYF; CDR3 DNA: TGTGCCAGCGGACAGCGGGACAGCCTGGAGGAGCAGTACTTC
D gene: TRBD1; clone size: NA; V gene: TRBV28; J gene: TRBJ2-3; CDR3 protein: CASSALTGAASRQYF; CDR3 DNA: TGTGCCAGCAGCGCGCTGACAGGGGCGGCTAGTCGACAGTATTTT
D gene: NA; clone size: NA; V gene: TRBV4-3; J gene: TRBJ1-4; CDR3 protein: CASSQDRRNEKLFF; CDR3 DNA: TGCGCCAGCAGCCAAGATAGACGGAATGAAAAACTGTTTTTT
D gene: TRBD1; clone size: NA; V gene: TRBV5-1; J gene: TRBJ2-7; CDR3 protein: CASSLGQGHEQYF; CDR3 DNA: TGCGCCAGCAGCTTGGGACAGGGGCACGAGCAGTACTTC
D gene: NA; clone size: NA; V gene: TRBV7-2; J gene: TRBJ2-1; CDR3 protein: CASSLAVSSSYNEQFF; CDR3 DNA: TGTGCCAGCAGCTTAGCGGTCAGTAGCTCCTACAATGAGCAGTTCTTC
D gene: TRBD1; clone size: NA; V gene: TRBV5-1; J gene: TRBJ2-7; CDR3 protein: CASSLTLDRALGEQYF; CDR3 DNA: TGCGCCAGCAGCTTGACCTTGGACAGGGCCCTGGGGGAGCAGTACTTC
D gene: TRBD1; clone size: NA; V gene: TRBV9; J gene: TRBJ2-2; CDR3 protein: CASSVSRGYNTGELFF; CDR3 DNA: TGTGCCAGCAGCGTTTCCAGGGGGTATAACACCGGGGAGCTGTTTTTT
D gene: NA; clone size: NA; V gene: TRBV15; J gene: TRBJ1-3; CDR3 protein: CATSRGGLENTIYF; CDR3 DNA: TGTGCCACCAGCAGGGGCGGACTGGAAAACACCATATATTTT
D gene: TRBD2; clone size: NA; V gene: TRBV5-8; J gene: TRBJ2-5; CDR3 protein: CASSMGTSGRPQETQYF; CDR3 DNA: TGTGCCAGCAGCATGGGGACTAGCGGGAGGCCCCAAGAGACCCAGTACTTC
D gene: TRBD1; clone size: once; V gene: TRBV19; J gene: TRBJ1-1; CDR3 protein: CASSLTQGAHTEAFF; CDR3 DNA: TGTGCCAGTAGTTTAACACAGGGGGCGCACACTGAAGCTTTCTTT